A single sample is the source of the 29 T cell receptor beta chains below, sequenced in a study of lymphopenia after photon versus proton radiotherapy. Here immunoSEQ multiplex PCR was the method, and the copy in TCRdb shows in-frame clones only, minus some. The sample includes approximately 53,000 clones, 80% to 95% of them seen just once. Sequencing used peripheral blood, obtained from a patient treated with photon-based radiotherapy. These receptor sequences come from a woman in her thirties or forties with cholangiocarcinoma.

The chain carries TRBV7-8 and TRBJ2-5; D ambiguous. Germline V gene sequence: CDR1 SGHVS, CDR2 FQNEAQ. V lost 3 bases to trimming and J lost 7 bases, with 18 bases between them. The CDR3 runs 15 residues. In nucleotides, the CDR3 is TGTGCCAGCAGCTTTAAAAGACTGGGCCCGGGGACCCAGTACTTC. This sequence encodes CASSFKRLGPGTQYF.

The genes are TRBV2 and TRBJ1-3; TRBD1 matches 7 bases. The CDR3 sequence is 14 residues long. Germline V gene sequence: CDR1 SNHLY, CDR2 FYNNEI. V was pared by 6 bases and J by 0 bases, with 2 bases of the junction left unmatched. The CDR3 DNA reads TGTGCCAGCAGGGACAGGAGCTCTGGAAACACCATATATTTT. Amino acids: CASRDRSSGNTIYF.

V gene TRBV9 combines with J gene TRBJ1-4; possibly TRBD1 for D (5 bases). The germline gives CDR1 SGDLS, CDR2 YYNGEE. V lost 4 bases and J lost 0, with 10 bases in between. CDR3 length equals 15 residues. The DNA of the CDR3 is TGTGCCAGCAGCTATGCAGGGACAACTAATGAAAAACTGTTTTTT. It codes for CASSYAGTTNEKLFF.

The chain is built from TRBV5-1 and TRBJ2-7, with D tentatively TRBD1 (6 bases). CDR3 length equals 16 residues. From germline, CDR1 is SGHRS and CDR2 YFSETQ. Deletions cut 0 bases from V and 5 bases from J, with 18 bases between. CDR3 in DNA: TGCGCCAGCAGCTTGGAGGCAGGGGAGACTCTACACGAGCAGTACTTC. It translates to CASSLEAGETLHEQYF.

The V gene is TRBV29-1, the J gene TRBJ1-4; the D is unclear. The CDR3 spans 12 residues. The V end lost 7 bases, the J end lost 7 bases, and 13 bases lay between the germline ends. Germline loops: CDR1 SQVTM, CDR2 ANQGSEA. The CDR3 DNA sequence: TGCAGCGGCTCAGTGGCTAGTGAAAAACTGTTTTTT. This translates into CSGSVASEKLFF.

The chain recombines TRBV14 with TRBJ1-4, with D possibly TRBD1 on 5 matching bases. Germline-derived CDR1 and CDR2 are SGHDN and FVKESK. V shed 5 bases and J shed 2 bases, with 15 bases lying between them. The CDR3 loop spans 16 amino acids. The CDR3, as DNA: TGTGCCAGCAGCGAAAACTGGGGGATGACTAATGAAAAACTGTTTTTT. Encoded protein: CASSENWGMTNEKLFF. The variable domain in full, with the rest retrieved from reference TRBV14 and TRBJ1-4, is EAGVTQFPSHSVIEKGQTVTLRCDPISGHDNLYWYRRVMGKEIKFLLHFVKESKQDESGMPNNRFLAERTGGTYSTLKVQPAELEDSGVYFCASSENWGMTNEKLFFGSGTQLSVL.

Points on this clone: A clone one base away is much larger, so this may be a read error. V usage is TRBV7-9 and J usage is TRBJ1-1; D unclear. From germline, CDR1 is SEHNR and CDR2 FQNEAQ (reference sequence). CDR3 size: 13 residues. The germline V and J ends were trimmed by 5 bases and 0 bases, with 7 bases remaining between them. This CDR3 reads CASSVTVNTEAFF. The CDR3, as DNA: TGTGCCAGCAGCGTAACAGTGAACACTGAAGCTTTCTTT.

This chain uses TRBV11-2 with TRBJ2-3; D is tentatively TRBD1 or TRBD2 (5 bases each). The CDR3 length is 14 residues. Looked up from germline, CDR1 is SGHAT and CDR2 is FQNNGV. The V and J ends lost 3 bases and 5 bases respectively, with 12 bases between them. CDR3 amino acids: CASSFRGEGDTQYF. CDR3 coding DNA: TGTGCCAGCAGCTTCCGGGGCGAGGGAGATACGCAGTATTTT.

The chain recombines TRBV6-5 with TRBJ2-7; D call uncertain. V was trimmed by 4 bases and J by 0 bases, leaving 10 bases between them. From germline, CDR1 is MNHEY and CDR2 SVGAGI. CDR3 length: 14 amino acids. The CDR3 DNA follows: TGTGCCAGCAGTTTAGGCGGTGCCTCCTACGAGCAGTACTTC. Encoded protein: CASSLGGASYEQYF.

The V and J genes are TRBV11-2 and TRBJ2-7, with a tentative D call TRBD2 (6 bases). V gave up 11 bases and J gave up 2 bases, with 16 bases separating them. The CDR3 is 13 residues long. Germline V lookup: CDR1 SGHAT, CDR2 FQNNGV. CDR3: CASRRAIPYEQYF. In DNA form, the CDR3 reads TGTGCCTCCCGGAGGGCCATACCCTACGAGCAGTACTTC.

This rearrangement joins TRBV7-8 to TRBJ2-7; 11 bases are shared with TRBD1. This CDR3 is 13 amino acids long. Germline values: CDR1 SGHVS, CDR2 FQNEAQ. Losses at the gene ends were 6 bases for V and 7 bases for J; bases not matched to a gene: 5. The CDR3 loop is CASSGQGAGEQYF. DNA of the CDR3: TGTGCCAGCAGTGGACAGGGGGCTGGGGAGCAGTACTTC.

The chain recombines TRBV5-1 with TRBJ2-7; D is perhaps TRBD2 (6 bases). The ends were cut back, 4 bases at V and 0 bases at J, with 14 bases in the middle. This CDR3 comprises 15 residues. The V gene's germline CDR1 is SGHRS and CDR2 YFSETQ. The CDR3 loop is CASSPGTVSSYEQYF. In nucleotides, the CDR3 is TGCGCCAGCAGCCCCGGGACTGTGAGCTCCTACGAGCAGTACTTC.

The count of this clone is one. The chain is built from TRBV4-1 and TRBJ1-1; tentatively, D is TRBD1 (6 bases). This CDR3 is 17 amino acids long. The V and J ends lost 0 bases and 1 base respectively, with 15 bases between them. Per germline, CDR1 MGHRA and CDR2 YSYEKL. The CDR3 bases are TGCGCCAGCAGCCAAGAACCTAGAGACAGGTCGAACACTGAAGCTTTCTTT. This sequence encodes CASSQEPRDRSNTEAFF.

V and J are TRBV6-6 and TRBJ1-5, with a possible D match to TRBD1 (6 bases). The germline CDR1 and CDR2 sequences are MNHNY and SVGAGI (reference sequence). Trimming removed 5 bases at V and 4 bases at J, with 12 bases between. The CDR3 covers 14 residues. The CDR3 nucleotides are TGTGCCAGCAGTGGGGACAAGGCAAATCAGCCCCAGCATTTT. The encoded protein is CASSGDKANQPQHF.

This clone has just one count. The V call is TRBV28, the J call TRBJ2-7; D is undetermined. This CDR3 is 15 amino acids long. Germline V gene lookup returns CDR1 MDHEN and CDR2 SYDVKM. V was trimmed by 4 bases and J by 4 bases, leaving 17 bases between them. CDR3 region: CASSSPAGGVYEQYF. In nucleotides, the CDR3 is TGTGCCAGCAGTTCCCCGGCAGGCGGCGTGTACGAGCAGTACTTC. Complete variable domain (other parts from reference TRBV28 and TRBJ2-7): DVKVTQSSRYLVKRTGEKVFLECVQDMDHENMFWYRQDPGLGLRLIYFSYDVKMKEKGDIPEGYSVSREKKERFSLILESASTNQTSMYLCASSSPAGGVYEQYFGPGTRLTVT.

The CDR3 loop is CASSPGTSGYTF. The CDR3, as DNA: TGTGCCAGCAGCCCAGGGACAAGTGGCTACACCTTC. This rearrangement joins TRBV5-6 to TRBJ1-2; TRBD1 might be the D (6 bases). This CDR3 comprises 12 residues. Germline V gene lookup returns CDR1 SGHDT and CDR2 YYEEEE. The V gene lost 4 bases and the J gene lost 7 bases, with 11 bases spanning the gap.

The chain carries TRBV5-1 and TRBJ1-1; 7 bases map to TRBD1. This CDR3 contains 15 residues. CDR1 SGHRS and CDR2 YFSETQ come from the germline V gene. V shed 4 bases and J 6 bases; nucleotides not matched to a gene: 12. The CDR3 reads CASSPVDRDLSEAFF. The CDR3 bases are TGCGCCAGCAGCCCGGTCGACAGGGACCTATCTGAAGCTTTCTTT.

This clone was observed a single time. V usage is TRBV5-1 and J usage is TRBJ2-2; the match to TRBD1 covers 12 bases. Germline V lookup: CDR1 SGHRS, CDR2 YFSETQ. CDR3 size: 21 residues. The ends lost 4 bases at V and 4 bases at J; junction bases unmatched: 20. DNA for the CDR3: TGCGCCAGCAGCCCGATAACGGGACAGGGGGCCTATTACAACCCCACCGGGGAGCTGTTTTTT. Translation: CASSPITGQGAYYNPTGELFF.

This clone came up once. The rearrangement links TRBV11-1 to TRBJ2-1; 8 nucleotides agree with TRBD2. Germline V CDR1 and CDR2: SGHAT, FQDESV (reference sequence). The CDR3 loop spans 15 amino acids. V shed 2 bases and J 8 bases; nucleotides not matched to a gene: 8. DNA for the CDR3: TGTGCCAGCAGCTTATCTCGGGCGGGAGGCGATGAGCAGTTCTTC. This encodes CASSLSRAGGDEQFF.

The chain employs TRBV5-1 and TRBJ2-5, with D perhaps matching TRBD1 or TRBD2 (6 bases each). The CDR3 is 17 amino acids. The V gene lost 2 bases and the J gene lost 1 base, with 18 bases spanning the gap. The germline CDR1 and CDR2 sequences are SGHRS and YFSETQ. CDR3 in amino acids: CASSFLPQRGVQETQYF. CDR3 bases: TGCGCCAGCAGCTTCCTCCCCCAAAGGGGGGTCCAAGAGACCCAGTACTTC.

This rearrangement joins TRBV27 to TRBJ2-1, with 12 bases aligning to TRBD1. CDR1 is MNHEY, CDR2 SMNVEV, per germline (reference sequence). CDR3 size: 14 residues. The V and J ends lost 8 bases and 8 bases, in that order; junction bases with no gene match: 7. DNA of the CDR3: TGTGCCAGCCCGGGACAGGGGGCGCATCATGAGCAGTTCTTC. Protein product: CASPGQGAHHEQFF.

The chain's CDR3 is CASSLSEGRAFF. CDR3 in DNA: TGTGCCAGCAGCTTGAGCGAAGGGAGGGCTTTCTTT. The V gene is TRBV5-6, the J gene TRBJ1-1; D is undetermined. The V and J ends lost 1 base and 11 bases respectively, with 12 bases between them. The germline V gene encodes CDR1 SGHDT and CDR2 YYEEEE. This CDR3 is built from 12 residues.

The rearrangement uses TRBV6-1 and TRBJ1-5, with D possibly matching TRBD1 (6 bases). Germline V CDR1 and CDR2: MNHNS, SASEGT. The CDR3 loop spans 12 amino acids. With 8 bases removed from V and 11 bases from J, the gap between germline ends came to 16 bases. The CDR3 protein is CASSTQGWTQHF. In DNA, the CDR3 is TGTGCCAGCTCTACGCAGGGGTGGACCCAGCATTTT.

This clone was counted a single time. The gene calls are TRBV27 and TRBJ1-1, with TRBD1 as a possible D gene (5 bases). The CDR3 has 13 residues. V lost 10 bases, J lost 1 base, and 13 bases lay in between. Per the germline V gene, CDR1 is MNHEY and CDR2 is SMNVEV (reference sequence). The CDR3 DNA is TGTGCCACCTCCCTCGGGGGGAACACTGAAGCTTTCTTT. It specifies CATSLGGNTEAFF.

The chain couples TRBV27 to TRBJ1-2; D possibly corresponds to TRBD1 (5 bases). Trimming took off 1 base at V and 6 bases at J, with 9 bases between the two ends. The germline V gene has CDR1 MNHEY and CDR2 SMNVEV (reference sequence). This CDR3 comprises 13 residues. As DNA, the CDR3 is TGTGCCAGCAGTTTATTCGCGGGGGATGGCTACACCTTC. Encoded protein: CASSLFAGDGYTF.

The V gene is TRBV28, the J gene TRBJ2-2; D is possibly TRBD2 (6 bases). The ends were cut back, 4 bases at V and 5 bases at J, with 14 bases in the middle. The CDR3 runs to 15 residues. The germline V gene has CDR1 MDHEN and CDR2 SYDVKM. The CDR3, as DNA: TGTGCCAGCAGTTCAGGGACCGCGGGGACCGGGGAGCTGTTTTTT. Translated, it gives CASSSGTAGTGELFF.

The genes are TRBV7-9 and TRBJ2-7; no firm D call. CDR3 length: 14 residues. CDR1 and CDR2 (germline): SEHNR, FQNEAQ (reference sequence). V gave up 5 bases and J gave up 1 base, with 12 bases separating them. CDR3 residues: CASSLGATSYEQYF. DNA of the CDR3: TGTGCCAGCAGCCTTGGTGCTACGTCCTACGAGCAGTACTTC.

The chain employs TRBV5-1 and TRBJ1-1; D is perhaps TRBD1 (5 bases). V gave up 4 bases and J gave up 6 bases, with 16 bases separating them. CDR1 and CDR2 from the germline V gene are SGHRS and YFSETQ. The CDR3 contains 14 residues. CDR3 loop: CASSPKGVPPEAFF. In nucleotides, the CDR3 is TGCGCCAGCAGCCCGAAAGGGGTCCCCCCTGAAGCTTTCTTT.

The chain joins TRBV5-1 to TRBJ2-7, with D perhaps being TRBD1 or TRBD2 (6 bases each). This CDR3 is built from 15 residues. CDR1 and CDR2 (germline): SGHRS, YFSETQ. Trimming took off 1 base at V and 3 bases at J, with 14 bases between the two ends. CDR3 in amino acids: CASSLTGASGYEQYF. The CDR3 coding sequence is TGCGCCAGCAGCTTGACGGGGGCCTCCGGCTACGAGCAGTACTTC. Combining the CDR3 with reference TRBV5-1 and TRBJ2-7 gives the whole variable domain KAGVTQTPRYLIKTRGQQVTLSCSPISGHRSVSWYQQTPGQGLQFLFEYFSETQRNKGNFPGRFSGRQFSNSRSEMNVSTLELGDSALYLCASSLTGASGYEQYFGPGTRLTVT.